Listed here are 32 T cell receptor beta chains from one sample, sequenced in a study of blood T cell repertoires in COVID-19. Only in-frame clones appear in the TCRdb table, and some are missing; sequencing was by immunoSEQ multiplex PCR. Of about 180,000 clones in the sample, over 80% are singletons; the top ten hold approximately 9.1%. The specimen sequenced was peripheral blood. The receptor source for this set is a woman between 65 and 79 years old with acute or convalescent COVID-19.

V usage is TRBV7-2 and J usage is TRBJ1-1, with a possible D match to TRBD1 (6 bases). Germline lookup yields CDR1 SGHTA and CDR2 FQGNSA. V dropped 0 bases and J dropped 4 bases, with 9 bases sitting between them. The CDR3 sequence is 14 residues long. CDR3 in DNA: TGTGCCAGCAGCTTAGCAACAGGGCTCACTGAAGCTTTCTTT. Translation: CASSLATGLTEAFF.

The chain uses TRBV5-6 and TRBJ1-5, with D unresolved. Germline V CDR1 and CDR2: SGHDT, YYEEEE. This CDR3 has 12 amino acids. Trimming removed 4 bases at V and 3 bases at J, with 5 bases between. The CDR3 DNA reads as TGTGCCAGCAGCCAGAACAATCAGCCCCAGCATTTT. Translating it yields CASSQNNQPQHF.

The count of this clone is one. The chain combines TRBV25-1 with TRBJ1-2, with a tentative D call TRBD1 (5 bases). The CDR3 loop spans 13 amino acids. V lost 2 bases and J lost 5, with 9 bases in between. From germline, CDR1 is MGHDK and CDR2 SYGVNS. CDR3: CASSEEGRYGYTF. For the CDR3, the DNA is TGTGCCAGCAGTGAAGAGGGGAGGTATGGCTACACCTTC.

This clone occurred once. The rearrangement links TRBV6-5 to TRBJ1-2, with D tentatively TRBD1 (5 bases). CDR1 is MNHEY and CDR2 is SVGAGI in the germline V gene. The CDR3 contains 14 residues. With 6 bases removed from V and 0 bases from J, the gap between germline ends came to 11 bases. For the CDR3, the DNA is TGTGCCAGCAGAGACAGAACCGCTAACTATGGCTACACCTTC. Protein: CASRDRTANYGYTF.

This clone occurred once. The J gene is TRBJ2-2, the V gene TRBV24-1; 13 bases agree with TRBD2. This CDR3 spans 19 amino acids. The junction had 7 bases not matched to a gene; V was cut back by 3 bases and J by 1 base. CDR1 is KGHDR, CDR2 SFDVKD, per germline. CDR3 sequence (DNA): TGTGCCACCAGTGATCCGCGACTAGCGGGGGGATGGAACACCGGGGAGCTGTTTTTT. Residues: CATSDPRLAGGWNTGELFF.

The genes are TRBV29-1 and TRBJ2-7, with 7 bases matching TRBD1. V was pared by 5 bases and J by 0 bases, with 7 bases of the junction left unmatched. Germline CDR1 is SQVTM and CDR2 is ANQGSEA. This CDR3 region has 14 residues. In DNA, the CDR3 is TGCAGCGTTTCCACAGGGGTTAGCTCCTACGAGCAGTACTTC. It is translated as CSVSTGVSSYEQYF.

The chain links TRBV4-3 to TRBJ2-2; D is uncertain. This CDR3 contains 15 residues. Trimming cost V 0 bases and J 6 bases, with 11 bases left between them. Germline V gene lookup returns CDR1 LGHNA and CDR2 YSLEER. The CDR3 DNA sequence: TGCGCCAGCAGCCAAGATCTAGGTAGCCCCGGGGAGCTGTTTTTT. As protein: CASSQDLGSPGELFF.

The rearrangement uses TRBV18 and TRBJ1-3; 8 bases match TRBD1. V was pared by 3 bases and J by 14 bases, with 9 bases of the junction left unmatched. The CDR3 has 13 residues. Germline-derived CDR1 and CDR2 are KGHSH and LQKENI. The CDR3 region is CASSPRDRSKVYF. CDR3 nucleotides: TGTGCCAGCTCACCTCGGGACAGGTCGAAAGTATATTTT.

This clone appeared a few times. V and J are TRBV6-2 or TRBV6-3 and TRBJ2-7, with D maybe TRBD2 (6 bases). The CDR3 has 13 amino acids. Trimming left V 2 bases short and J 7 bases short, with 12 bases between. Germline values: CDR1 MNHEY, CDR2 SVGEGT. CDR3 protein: CASSYGRQKEQYF. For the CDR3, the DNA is TGTGCCAGCAGTTACGGGAGGCAGAAGGAGCAGTACTTC.

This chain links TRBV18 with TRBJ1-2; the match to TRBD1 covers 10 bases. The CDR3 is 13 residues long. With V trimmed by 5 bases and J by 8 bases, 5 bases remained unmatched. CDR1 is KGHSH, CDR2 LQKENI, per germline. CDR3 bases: TGTGCCAGCTCAACGGGACAGGGGAGCGGCTACACCTTC. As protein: CASSTGQGSGYTF.

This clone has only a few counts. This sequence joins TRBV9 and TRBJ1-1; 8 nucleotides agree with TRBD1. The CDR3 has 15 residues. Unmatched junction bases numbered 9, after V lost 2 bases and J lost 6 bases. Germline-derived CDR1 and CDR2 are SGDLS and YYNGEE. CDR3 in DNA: TGTGCCAGCAGCGTCGGGACAGGCGAACGGGCTGAAGCTTTCTTT. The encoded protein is CASSVGTGERAEAFF.

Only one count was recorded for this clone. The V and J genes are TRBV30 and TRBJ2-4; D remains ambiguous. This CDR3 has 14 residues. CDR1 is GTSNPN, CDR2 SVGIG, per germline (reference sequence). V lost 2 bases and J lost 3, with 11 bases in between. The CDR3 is CAWSHGGNKNIQYF. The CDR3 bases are TGTGCCTGGAGTCACGGCGGCAACAAAAACATTCAGTACTTC.

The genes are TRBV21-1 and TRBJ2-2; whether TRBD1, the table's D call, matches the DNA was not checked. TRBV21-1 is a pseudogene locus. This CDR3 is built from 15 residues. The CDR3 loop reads CASSKEKGVAGELFF. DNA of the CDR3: TGTGCCAGCAGCAAAGAGAAGGGGGTGGCCGGGGAGCTGTTTTTT.

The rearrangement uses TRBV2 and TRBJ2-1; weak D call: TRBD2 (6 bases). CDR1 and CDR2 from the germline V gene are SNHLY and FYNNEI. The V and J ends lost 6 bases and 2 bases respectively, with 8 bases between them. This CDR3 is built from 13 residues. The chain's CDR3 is CASRRETYNEQFF. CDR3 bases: TGTGCCAGCAGACGGGAGACCTACAATGAGCAGTTCTTC.

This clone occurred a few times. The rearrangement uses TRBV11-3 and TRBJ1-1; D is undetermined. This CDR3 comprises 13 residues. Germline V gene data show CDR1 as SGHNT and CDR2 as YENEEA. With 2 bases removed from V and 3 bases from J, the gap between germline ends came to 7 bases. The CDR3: CASSLLRDTEAFF. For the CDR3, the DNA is TGTGCCAGCAGCTTATTGAGGGACACTGAAGCTTTCTTT. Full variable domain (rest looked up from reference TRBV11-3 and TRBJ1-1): EAGVVQSPRYKIIEKKQPVAFWCNPISGHNTLYWYLQNLGQGPELLIRYENEEAVDDSQLPKDRFSAERLKGVDSTLKIQPAELGDSAVYLCASSLLRDTEAFFGQGTRLTVV.

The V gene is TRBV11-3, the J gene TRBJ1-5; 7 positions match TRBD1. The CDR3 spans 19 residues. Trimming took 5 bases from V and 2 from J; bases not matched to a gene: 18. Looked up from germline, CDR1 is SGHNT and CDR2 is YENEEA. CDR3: CASSPSTGRKGRGNQPQHF. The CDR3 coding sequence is TGTGCCAGCAGCCCCTCGACAGGGAGGAAAGGTAGAGGCAATCAGCCCCAGCATTTT.

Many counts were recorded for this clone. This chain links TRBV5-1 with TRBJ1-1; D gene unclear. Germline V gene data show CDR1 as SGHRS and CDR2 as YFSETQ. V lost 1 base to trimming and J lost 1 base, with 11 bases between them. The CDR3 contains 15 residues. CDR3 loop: CASSLFTDSNTEAFF. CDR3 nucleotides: TGCGCCAGCAGCTTGTTTACGGACTCGAACACTGAAGCTTTCTTT.

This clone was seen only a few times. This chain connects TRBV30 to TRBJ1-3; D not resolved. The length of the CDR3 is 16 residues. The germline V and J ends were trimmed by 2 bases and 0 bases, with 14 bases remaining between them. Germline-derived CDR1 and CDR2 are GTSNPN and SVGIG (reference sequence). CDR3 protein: CAWSHLAGSSGNTIYF. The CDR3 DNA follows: TGTGCCTGGAGTCACTTGGCGGGCTCCTCTGGAAACACCATATATTTT.

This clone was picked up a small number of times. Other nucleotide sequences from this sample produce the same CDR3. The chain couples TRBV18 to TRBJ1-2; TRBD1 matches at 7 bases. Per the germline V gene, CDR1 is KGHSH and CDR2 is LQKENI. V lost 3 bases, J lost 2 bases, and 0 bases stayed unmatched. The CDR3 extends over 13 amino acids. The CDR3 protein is CASSPDRNYGYTF. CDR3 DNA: TGTGCCAGCTCACCGGACAGGAACTATGGCTACACCTTC.

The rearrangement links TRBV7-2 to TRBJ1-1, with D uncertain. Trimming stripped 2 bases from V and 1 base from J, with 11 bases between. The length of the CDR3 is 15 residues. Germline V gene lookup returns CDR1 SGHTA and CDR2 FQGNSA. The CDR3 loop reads CASSLITPPNTEAFF. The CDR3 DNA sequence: TGTGCCAGCAGCTTAATCACTCCTCCGAACACTGAAGCTTTCTTT.

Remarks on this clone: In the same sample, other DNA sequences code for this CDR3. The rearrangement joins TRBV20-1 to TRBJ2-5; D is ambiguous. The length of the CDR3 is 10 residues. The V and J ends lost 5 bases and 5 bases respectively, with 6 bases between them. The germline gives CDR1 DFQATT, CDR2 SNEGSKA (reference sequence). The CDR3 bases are TGCAGTGCTTCACAGGAGACCCAGTACTTC. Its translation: CSASQETQYF.

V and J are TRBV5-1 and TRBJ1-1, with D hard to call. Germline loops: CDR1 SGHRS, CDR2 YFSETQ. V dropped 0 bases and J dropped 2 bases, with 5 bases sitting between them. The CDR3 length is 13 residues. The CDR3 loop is CASSLAPNTEAFF. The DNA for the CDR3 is TGCGCCAGCAGCTTGGCCCCAAACACTGAAGCTTTCTTT.

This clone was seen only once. CDR3 amino acids: CASSLIAKGLAFF. The CDR3 region has the DNA TGTGCCAGCAGTTTGATAGCGAAGGGCTTGGCTTTCTTT. The rearrangement joins TRBV12-3 or TRBV12-4 to TRBJ1-1; D is ambiguous. The CDR3 sequence is 13 residues long. Trimming took 3 bases from V and 11 from J, leaving 16 bases between them.

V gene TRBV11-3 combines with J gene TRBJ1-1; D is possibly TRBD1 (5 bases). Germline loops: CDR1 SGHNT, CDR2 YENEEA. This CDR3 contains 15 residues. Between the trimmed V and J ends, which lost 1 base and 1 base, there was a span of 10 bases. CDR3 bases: TGTGCCAGCAGCTTAGGTGGGGCTGAGAACACTGAAGCTTTCTTT. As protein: CASSLGGAENTEAFF.

CDR3 in amino acids: CASSLTSGRFREQYF. In nucleotides, the CDR3 is TGTGCCAGCAGCCTTACTAGCGGGAGATTTAGGGAGCAGTACTTC. V usage is TRBV7-2 and J usage is TRBJ2-7; 11 bases map to TRBD2. The CDR3 consists of 15 residues. The germline V gene has CDR1 SGHTA and CDR2 FQGNSA. Unmatched junction bases numbered 10, after V lost 5 bases and J lost 7 bases. Full variable domain (remainder filled in from reference TRBV7-2 and TRBJ2-7): GAGVSQSPSNKVTEKGKDVELRCDPISGHTALYWYRQSLGQGLEFLIYFQGNSAPDKSGLPSDRFSAERTGGSVSTLTIQRTQQEDSAVYLCASSLTSGRFREQYFGPGTRLTVT.

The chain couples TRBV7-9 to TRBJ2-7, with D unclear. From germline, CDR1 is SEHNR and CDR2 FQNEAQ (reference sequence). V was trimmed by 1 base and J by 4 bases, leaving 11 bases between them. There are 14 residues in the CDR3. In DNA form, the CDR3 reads TGTGCCAGCAGCTTAGATACAGAATGGTACGAGCAGTACTTC. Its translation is CASSLDTEWYEQYF. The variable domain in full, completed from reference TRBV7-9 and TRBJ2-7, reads DTGVSQNPRHKITKRGQNVTFRCDPISEHNRLYWYRQTLGQGPEFLTYFQNEAQLEKSRLLSDRFSAERPKGSFSTLEIQRTEQGDSAMYLCASSLDTEWYEQYFGPGTRLTVT.

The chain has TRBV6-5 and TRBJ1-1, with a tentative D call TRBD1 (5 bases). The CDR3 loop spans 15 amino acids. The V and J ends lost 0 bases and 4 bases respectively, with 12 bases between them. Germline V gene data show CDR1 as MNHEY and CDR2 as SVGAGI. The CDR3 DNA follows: TGTGCCAGCAGTTACTCGATATGGGGACTCACTGAAGCTTTCTTT. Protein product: CASSYSIWGLTEAFF.

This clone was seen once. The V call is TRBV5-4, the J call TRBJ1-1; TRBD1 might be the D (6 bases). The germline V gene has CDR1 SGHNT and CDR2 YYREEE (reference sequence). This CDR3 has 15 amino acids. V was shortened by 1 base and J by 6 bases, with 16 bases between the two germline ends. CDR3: CASSLPTTGLSEAFF. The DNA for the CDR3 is TGTGCCAGCAGCTTGCCCACGACAGGACTGTCTGAAGCTTTCTTT.

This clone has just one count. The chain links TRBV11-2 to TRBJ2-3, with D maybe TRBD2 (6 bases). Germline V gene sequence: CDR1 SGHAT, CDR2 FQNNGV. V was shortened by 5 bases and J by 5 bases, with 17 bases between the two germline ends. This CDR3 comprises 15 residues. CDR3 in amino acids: CASSELVLEGDTQYF. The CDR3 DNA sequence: TGTGCCAGCAGCGAACTAGTTCTGGAGGGAGATACGCAGTATTTT.

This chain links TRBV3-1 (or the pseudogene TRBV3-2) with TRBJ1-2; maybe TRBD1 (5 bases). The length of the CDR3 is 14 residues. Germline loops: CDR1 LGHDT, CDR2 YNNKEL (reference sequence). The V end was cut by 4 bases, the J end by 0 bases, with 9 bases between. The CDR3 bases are TGTGCCAGCAGCCCAGCAGGGCCTAACTATGGCTACACCTTC. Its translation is CASSPAGPNYGYTF.

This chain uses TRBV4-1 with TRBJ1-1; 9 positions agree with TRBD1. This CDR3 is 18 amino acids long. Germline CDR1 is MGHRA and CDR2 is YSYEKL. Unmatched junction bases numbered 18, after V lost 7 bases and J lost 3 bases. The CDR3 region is CASTQNLRTGDIYTEAFF. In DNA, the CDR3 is TGCGCCAGCACGCAGAACCTTAGGACAGGGGACATATACACTGAAGCTTTCTTT.

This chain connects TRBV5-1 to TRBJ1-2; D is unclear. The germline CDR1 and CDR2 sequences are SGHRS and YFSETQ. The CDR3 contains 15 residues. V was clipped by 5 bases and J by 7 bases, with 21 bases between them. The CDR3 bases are TGCGCCAGCAGGGACGCAGGAGGGAGTACGCGTGGCTACACCTTC. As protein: CASRDAGGSTRGYTF.